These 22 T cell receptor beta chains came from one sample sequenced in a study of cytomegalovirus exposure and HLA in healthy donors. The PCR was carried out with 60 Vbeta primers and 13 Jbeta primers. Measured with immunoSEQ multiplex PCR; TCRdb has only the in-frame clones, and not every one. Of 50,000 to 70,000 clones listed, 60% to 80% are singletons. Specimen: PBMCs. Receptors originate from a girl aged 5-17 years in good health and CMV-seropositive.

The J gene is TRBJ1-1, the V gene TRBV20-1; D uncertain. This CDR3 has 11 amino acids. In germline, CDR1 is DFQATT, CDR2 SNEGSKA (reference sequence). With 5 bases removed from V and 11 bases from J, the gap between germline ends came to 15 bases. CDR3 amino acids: CSAPGRTAAFF. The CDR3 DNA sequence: TGCAGTGCTCCGGGGAGGACTGCGGCTTTCTTT.

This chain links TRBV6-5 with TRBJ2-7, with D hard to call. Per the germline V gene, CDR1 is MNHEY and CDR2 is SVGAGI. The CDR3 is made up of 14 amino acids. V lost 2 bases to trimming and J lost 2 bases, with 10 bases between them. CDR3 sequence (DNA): TGTGCCAGCAGTTACGTCCAGCGAACCTACGAGCAGTACTTC. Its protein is CASSYVQRTYEQYF.

The CDR3 protein is CASSPPDRGFNSPLHF. Written as DNA, the CDR3 is TGTGCCAGCAGCCCGCCCGACAGGGGATTTAATTCACCCCTCCACTTT. The rearrangement links TRBV5-6 to TRBJ1-6; 8 nucleotides align to TRBD1. Trimming cost V 4 bases and J 6 bases; bases outside gene matches: 9. The CDR3 totals 16 residues. Germline loops: CDR1 SGHDT, CDR2 YYEEEE.

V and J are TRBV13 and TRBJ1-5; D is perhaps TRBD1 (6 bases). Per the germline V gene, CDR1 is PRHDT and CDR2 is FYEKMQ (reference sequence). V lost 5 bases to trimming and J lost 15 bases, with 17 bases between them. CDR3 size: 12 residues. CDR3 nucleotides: TGTGCCAGCAGCCCCCGGGGGGGGCAATTGCATTTT. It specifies CASSPRGGQLHF. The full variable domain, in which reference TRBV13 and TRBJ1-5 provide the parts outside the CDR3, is AAGVIQSPRHLIKEKRETATLKCYPIPRHDTVYWYQQGPGQDPQFLISFYEKMQSDKGSIPDRFSAQQFSDYHSELNMSSLELGDSALYFCASSPRGGQLHFGDGTRLSIL.

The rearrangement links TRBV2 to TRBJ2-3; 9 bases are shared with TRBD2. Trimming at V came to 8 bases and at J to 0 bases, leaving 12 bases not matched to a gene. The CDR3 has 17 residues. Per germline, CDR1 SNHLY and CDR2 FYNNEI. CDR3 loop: CASRGAGGLLSTDTQYF. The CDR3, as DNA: TGTGCCAGCCGGGGTGCGGGGGGGTTATTGAGCACAGATACGCAGTATTTT. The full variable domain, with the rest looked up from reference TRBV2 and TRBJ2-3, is EPEVTQTPSHQVTQMGQEVILRCVPISNHLYFYWYRQILGQKVEFLVSFYNNEISEKSEIFDDQFSVERPDGSNFTLKIRSTKLEDSAMYFCASRGAGGLLSTDTQYFGPGTRLTVL.

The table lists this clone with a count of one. The CDR3 nucleotides are TGTGCCAGCAGTCTGGACAGGGACACAGATACGCAGTATTTT. Residues: CASSLDRDTDTQYF. J is TRBJ2-3 and V is TRBV2; 8 positions agree with TRBD1. The germline V gene has CDR1 SNHLY and CDR2 FYNNEI. The J segment lost 2 bases and the V segment lost 5 bases, leaving 3 bases of the junction unmatched. CDR3 length equals 14 residues.

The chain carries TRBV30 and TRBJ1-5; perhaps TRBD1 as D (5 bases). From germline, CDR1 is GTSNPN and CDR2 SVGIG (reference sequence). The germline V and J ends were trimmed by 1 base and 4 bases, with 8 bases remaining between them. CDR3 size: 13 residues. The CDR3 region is CAWSARQNQPQHF. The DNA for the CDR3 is TGTGCCTGGAGTGCTCGACAGAATCAGCCCCAGCATTTT.

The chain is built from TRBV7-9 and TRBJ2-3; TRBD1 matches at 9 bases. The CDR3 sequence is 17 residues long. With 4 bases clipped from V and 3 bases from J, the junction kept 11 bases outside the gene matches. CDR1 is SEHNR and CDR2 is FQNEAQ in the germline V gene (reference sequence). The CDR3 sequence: CASSSHRGLTFTDTQYF. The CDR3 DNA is TGTGCCAGCAGCTCGCACAGGGGGCTGACATTTACAGATACGCAGTATTTT.

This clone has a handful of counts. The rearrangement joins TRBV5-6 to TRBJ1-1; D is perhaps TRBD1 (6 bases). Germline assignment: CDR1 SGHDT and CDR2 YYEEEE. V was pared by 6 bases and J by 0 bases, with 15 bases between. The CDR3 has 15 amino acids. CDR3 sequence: CASTPVGTLNTEAFF. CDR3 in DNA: TGTGCCAGCACTCCCGTGGGGACACTGAACACTGAAGCTTTCTTT.

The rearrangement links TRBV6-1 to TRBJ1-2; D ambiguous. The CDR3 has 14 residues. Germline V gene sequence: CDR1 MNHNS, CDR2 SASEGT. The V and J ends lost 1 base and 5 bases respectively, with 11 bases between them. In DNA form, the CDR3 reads TGTGCCAGCAGTGAAGACAGAATGCTATATGGCTACACCTTC. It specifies CASSEDRMLYGYTF.

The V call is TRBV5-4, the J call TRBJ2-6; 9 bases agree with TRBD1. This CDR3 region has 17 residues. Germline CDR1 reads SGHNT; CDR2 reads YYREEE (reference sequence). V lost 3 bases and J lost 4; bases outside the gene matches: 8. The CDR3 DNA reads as TGTGCCAGCAGCTCTGGGACAGGGTTCCCGGGGGCCAACGTCCTGACTTTC. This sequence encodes CASSSGTGFPGANVLTF. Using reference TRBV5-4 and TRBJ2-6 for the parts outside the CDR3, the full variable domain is ETGVTQSPTHLIKTRGQQVTLRCSSQSGHNTVSWYQQALGQGPQFIFQYYREEENGRGNFPPRFSGLQFPNYSSELNVNALELDDSALYLCASSSGTGFPGANVLTFGAGSRLTVL.

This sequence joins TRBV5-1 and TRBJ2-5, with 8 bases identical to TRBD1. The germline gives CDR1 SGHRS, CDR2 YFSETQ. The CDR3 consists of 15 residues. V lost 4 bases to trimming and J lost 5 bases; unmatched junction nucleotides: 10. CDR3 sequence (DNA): TGCGCCAGCAGCATCGGACAGGGCGTAGGGGAGACCCAGTACTTC. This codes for CASSIGQGVGETQYF. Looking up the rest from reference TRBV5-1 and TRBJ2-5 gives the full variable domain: KAGVTQTPRYLIKTRGQQVTLSCSPISGHRSVSWYQQTPGQGLQFLFEYFSETQRNKGNFPGRFSGRQFSNSRSEMNVSTLELGDSALYLCASSIGQGVGETQYFGPGTRLLVL.

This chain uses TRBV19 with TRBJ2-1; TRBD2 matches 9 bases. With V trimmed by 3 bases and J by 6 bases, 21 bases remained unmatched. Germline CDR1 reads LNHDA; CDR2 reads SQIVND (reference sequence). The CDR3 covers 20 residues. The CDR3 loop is CASSINAGGPWGPQINEQFF. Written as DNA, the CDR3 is TGTGCCAGTAGTATTAATGCGGGAGGGCCATGGGGACCCCAGATCAATGAGCAGTTCTTC. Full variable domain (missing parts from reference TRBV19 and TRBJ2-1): DGGITQSPKYLFRKEGQNVTLSCEQNLNHDAMYWYRQDPGQGLRLIYYSQIVNDFQKGDIAEGYSVSREKKESFPLTVTSAQKNPTAFYLCASSINAGGPWGPQINEQFFGPGTRLTVL.

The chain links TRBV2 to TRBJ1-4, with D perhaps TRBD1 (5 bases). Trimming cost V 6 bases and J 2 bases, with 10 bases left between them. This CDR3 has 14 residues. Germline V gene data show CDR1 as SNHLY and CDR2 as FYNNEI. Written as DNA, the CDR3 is TGTGCCAGCAGCCAGGGTGTCACTAATGAAAAACTGTTTTTT. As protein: CASSQGVTNEKLFF.

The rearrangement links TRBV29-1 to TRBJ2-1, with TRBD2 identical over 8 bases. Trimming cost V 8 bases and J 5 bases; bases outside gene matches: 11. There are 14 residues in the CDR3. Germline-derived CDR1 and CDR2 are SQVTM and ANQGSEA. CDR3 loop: CSPRGLAGNNEQFF. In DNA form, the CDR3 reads TGCAGCCCCCGGGGATTAGCGGGGAACAATGAGCAGTTCTTC.

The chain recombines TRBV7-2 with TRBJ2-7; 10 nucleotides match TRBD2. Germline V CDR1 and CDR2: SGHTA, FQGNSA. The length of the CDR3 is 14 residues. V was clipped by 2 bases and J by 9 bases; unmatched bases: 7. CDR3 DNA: TGTGCCAGCAGCTTAACCAGCGGGGGGGGTTGGCAGTACTTC. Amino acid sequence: CASSLTSGGGWQYF.

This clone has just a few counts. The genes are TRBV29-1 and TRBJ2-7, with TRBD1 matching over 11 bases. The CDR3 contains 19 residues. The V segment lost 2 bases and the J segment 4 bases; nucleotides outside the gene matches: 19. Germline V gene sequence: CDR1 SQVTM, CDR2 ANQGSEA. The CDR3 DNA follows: TGCAGCGTTGAAATTCGGACAGGGGGCGACGGCCCTTTTGCTTACGAGCAGTACTTC. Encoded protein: CSVEIRTGGDGPFAYEQYF.

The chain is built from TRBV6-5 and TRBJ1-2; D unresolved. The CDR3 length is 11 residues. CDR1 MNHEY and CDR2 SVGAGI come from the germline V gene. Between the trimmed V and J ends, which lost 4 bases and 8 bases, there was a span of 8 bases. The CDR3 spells CASSSPGGYTF. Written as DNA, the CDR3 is TGTGCCAGCAGTTCTCCGGGGGGCTACACCTTC.

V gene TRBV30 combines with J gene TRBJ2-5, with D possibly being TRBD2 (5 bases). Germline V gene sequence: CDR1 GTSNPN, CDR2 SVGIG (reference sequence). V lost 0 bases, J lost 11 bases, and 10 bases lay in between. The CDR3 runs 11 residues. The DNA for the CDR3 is TGTGCCTGGAGTGTACTAGGAAAGCAGTACTTC. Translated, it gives CAWSVLGKQYF.

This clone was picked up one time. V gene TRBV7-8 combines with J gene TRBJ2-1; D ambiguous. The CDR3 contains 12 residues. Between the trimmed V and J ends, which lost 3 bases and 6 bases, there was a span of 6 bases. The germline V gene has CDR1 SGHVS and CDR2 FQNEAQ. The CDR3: CASSFRGNEQFF. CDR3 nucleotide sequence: TGTGCCAGCAGCTTTCGAGGCAATGAGCAGTTCTTC. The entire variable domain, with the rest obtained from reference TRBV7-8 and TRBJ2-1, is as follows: GAGVSQSPRYKVAKRGQDVALRCDPISGHVSLFWYQQALGQGPEFLTYFQNEAQLDKSGLPSDRFFAERPEGSVSTLKIQRTQQEDSAVYLCASSFRGNEQFFGPGTRLTVL.

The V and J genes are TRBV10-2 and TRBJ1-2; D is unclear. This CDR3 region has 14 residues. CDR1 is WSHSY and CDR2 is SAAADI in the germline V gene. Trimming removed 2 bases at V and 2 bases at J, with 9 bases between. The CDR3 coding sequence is TGCGCCAGCAGTGAGGCTGGCTCAAACTATGGCTACACCTTC. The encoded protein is CASSEAGSNYGYTF.

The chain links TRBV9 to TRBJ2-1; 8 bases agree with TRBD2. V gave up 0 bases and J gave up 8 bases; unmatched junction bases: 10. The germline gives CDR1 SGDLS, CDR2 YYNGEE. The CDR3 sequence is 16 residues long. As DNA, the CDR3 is TGTGCCAGCAGCGTAGGGGGGGCGGCGGGGGGTCATGAGCAGTTCTTC. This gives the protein CASSVGGAAGGHEQFF.